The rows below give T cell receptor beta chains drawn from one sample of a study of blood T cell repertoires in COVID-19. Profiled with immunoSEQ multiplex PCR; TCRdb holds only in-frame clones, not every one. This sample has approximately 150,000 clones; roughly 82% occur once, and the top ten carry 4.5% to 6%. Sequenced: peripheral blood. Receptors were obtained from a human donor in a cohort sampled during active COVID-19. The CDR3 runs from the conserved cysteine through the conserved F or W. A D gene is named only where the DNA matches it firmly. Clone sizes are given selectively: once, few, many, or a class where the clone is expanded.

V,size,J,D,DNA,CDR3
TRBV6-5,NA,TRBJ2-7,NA,TGTGCCAGCAGCCTTACCAGGGGAGAGCAGTACTTC,CASSLTRGEQYF
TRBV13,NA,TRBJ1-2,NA,TGTGCCAGCAGCTCCAAATCATTTAGCGACTATGGCTACACCTTC,CASSSKSFSDYGYTF
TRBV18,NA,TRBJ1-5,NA,TGTGCCAGCTCGGCCAGGGTAGGGGCCGATCAGCCCCAGCATTTT,CASSARVGADQPQHF
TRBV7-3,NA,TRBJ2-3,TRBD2,TGTGCCAGCAGCTCGGGGGGGCTATCCACAGATACGCAGTATTTT,CASSSGGLSTDTQYF
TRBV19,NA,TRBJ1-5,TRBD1,TGTGCCAGTAGTCGGACAGGAGGTCAGCCCCAGCATTTT,CASSRTGGQPQHF
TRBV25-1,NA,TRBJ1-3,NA,TGTGCCAGCAGTGAATTGGAGCGTGGAGGAAACACCATATATTTT,CASSELERGGNTIYF
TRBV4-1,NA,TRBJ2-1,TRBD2,TGCGCCAGCAGCCAAACGGGACTAGTATCCTTCGGTGAGCAGTTCTTC,CASSQTGLVSFGEQFF
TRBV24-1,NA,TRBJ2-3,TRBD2,TGTGCCACCAGTGGGACTAGCGCGATAAACACAGATACGCAGTATTTT,CATSGTSAINTDTQYF
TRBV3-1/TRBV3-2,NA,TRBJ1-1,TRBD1,TGTGCCAGCAGCCAGACCGGGACAGGGGGGTCTGGGGCTTTCTTT,CASSQTGTGGSGAFF
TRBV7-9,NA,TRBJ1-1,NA,TGTGCCAGCAGTTCCCGAGGCGCGGCAACGGATGAAGCTTTCTTT,CASSSRGAATDEAFF
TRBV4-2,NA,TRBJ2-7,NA,TGTGCCAGCAGCCAAGGGACGGGGAAAGAGCAGTACTTC,CASSQGTGKEQYF
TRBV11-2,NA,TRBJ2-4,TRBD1,TGTGCCAGCAGCATTCACAGGGGGATAGCCAAAAACATTCAGTACTTC,CASSIHRGIAKNIQYF
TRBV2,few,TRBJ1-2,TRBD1,TGTGCCAGCAGTGAAGAGGGGGCCGTCTATGGCTACACCTTC,CASSEEGAVYGYTF
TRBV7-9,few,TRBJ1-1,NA,TGTGCCAGCAGCAGACGACAGAACACTGAAGCTTTCTTT,CASSRRQNTEAFF
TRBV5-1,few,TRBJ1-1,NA,TGCGCCAGCAGTCCGGACAGATACATGAACACTGAAGCTTTCTTT,CASSPDRYMNTEAFF
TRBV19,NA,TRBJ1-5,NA,TGTGCCAGTAGTATAGTCCAGAGCAATCAGCCCCAGCATTTT,CASSIVQSNQPQHF
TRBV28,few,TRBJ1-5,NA,TGTGCCGGCCGTGGCAGGGAGGGCAATCAGCCCCAGCATTTT,CAGRGREGNQPQHF
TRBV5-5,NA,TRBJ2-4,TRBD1,TGTGCCAGCAGCTCACCGGGACAGGGGGTTAAAAACATTCAGTACTTC,CASSSPGQGVKNIQYF
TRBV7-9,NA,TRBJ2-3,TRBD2,TGTGCCAGCAGCACCTCCCAAGCGGGGGGCCATTCAAGATTTACAGATACGCAGTATTTT,CASSTSQAGGHSRFTDTQYF
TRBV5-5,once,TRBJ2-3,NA,TGTGCCAGCATTGCTACTAGCACAGATACGCAGTATTTT,CASIATSTDTQYF
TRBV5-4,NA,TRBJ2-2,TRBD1,TGTGCCAGCAGCCCCTTCGGGACAGAGAACACCGGGGAGCTGTTTTTT,CASSPFGTENTGELFF
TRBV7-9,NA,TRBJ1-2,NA,TGTGCCAGCAGCTTAGCGGGGGCAGGGGATTATGGCTACACCTTC,CASSLAGAGDYGYTF
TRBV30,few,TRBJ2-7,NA,TGTGCCTGGAGTCTTCAGCACACAGGACGTCTAGACCCGTACTTC,CAWSLQHTGRLDPYF
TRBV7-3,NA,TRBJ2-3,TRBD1,TGTGCCAGCAGCTTCGGACAGGGGGATAGGTCTACGCAGTATTTT,CASSFGQGDRSTQYF
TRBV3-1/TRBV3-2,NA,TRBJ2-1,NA,TGTGCCAGCAGCCAAGACGAGACATATCCTTTCAATGAGCAGTTCTTC,CASSQDETYPFNEQFF
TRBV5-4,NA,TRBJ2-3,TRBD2,TGTGCCAGCAGCCCTCGTACTAGCGGGAGTACAGATACGCAGTATTTT,CASSPRTSGSTDTQYF
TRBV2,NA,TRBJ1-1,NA,TGTGCCAGCAGTGAGAGGAAAACTGAAGCTTTCTTT,CASSERKTEAFF
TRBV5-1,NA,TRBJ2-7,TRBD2,TGCGCCAGCAGCGTGGGACTAGCGGGGGGAGCCGACGAGCAGTACTTC,CASSVGLAGGADEQYF
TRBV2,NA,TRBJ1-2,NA,TGTGCCAGCAGTCCCTTTGTAGGGGGGGACTATGGCTACACCTTC,CASSPFVGGDYGYTF
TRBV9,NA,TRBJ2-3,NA,TGTGCCAGCAGCGCCGACGGGGGTTTTTTAGCAGATACGCAGTATTTT,CASSADGGFLADTQYF
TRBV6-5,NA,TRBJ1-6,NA,TGTGCCGCTCCGCCAGATAATAATTCACCCCTCCACTTT,CAAPPDNNSPLHF
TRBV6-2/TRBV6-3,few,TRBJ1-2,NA,TGTGCCAGCAGTTATAGGGGGAGTCAGTACTCTAACTATGGCTACACCTTC,CASSYRGSQYSNYGYTF
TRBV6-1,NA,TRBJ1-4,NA,TGTGCCAGCAGTGATATTAATGAAAAACTGTTTTTT,CASSDINEKLFF
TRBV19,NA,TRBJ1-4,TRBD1,TGTGCCAGTAGTAGACTGGACAGGGTCCTTGGTGAAAAACTGTTTTTT,CASSRLDRVLGEKLFF
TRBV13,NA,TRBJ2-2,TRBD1,TGTGCCAGCAGAACAACAGGGGGAAGGATCGGGGAGCTGTTTTTT,CASRTTGGRIGELFF
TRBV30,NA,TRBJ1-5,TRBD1,TGTGCCGCGAAGGGACAGGGGGCAGCGAGCAATCAGCCCCAGCATTTT,CAAKGQGAASNQPQHF
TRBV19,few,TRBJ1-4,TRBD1,TGTGCCAGTAGTATACGAGGGACAGGAGGGGAAAAACTGTTTTTT,CASSIRGTGGEKLFF
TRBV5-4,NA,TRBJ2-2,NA,TGTGCCAGCAGCTTGGTAGGCAGGGAGGTTTCAAGGGAGCTGTTTTTT,CASSLVGREVSRELFF
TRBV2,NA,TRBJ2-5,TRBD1,TGTGCCAGCAGTGAAGCAGGGGGCCCACAAGAGACCCAGTACTTC,CASSEAGGPQETQYF
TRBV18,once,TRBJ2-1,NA,TGTGCCAGCTCACCTAGGAGCTCCTACAATGAGCAGTTCTTC,CASSPRSSYNEQFF
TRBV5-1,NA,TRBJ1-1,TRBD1,TGCGCCAGCAGCTTGGACAGGGGTGGGACTGAAGCTTTCTTT,CASSLDRGGTEAFF
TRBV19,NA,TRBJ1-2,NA,TGTGCCAGTAGTATAGAGGGCAGGGGCTATGGCTACACCTTC,CASSIEGRGYGYTF
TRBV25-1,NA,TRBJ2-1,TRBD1,TGTGCCAGCAGTGATAGGGGGCTGAATGAGCAGTTCTTC,CASSDRGLNEQFF
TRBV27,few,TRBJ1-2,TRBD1,TGTGCCAGCAGCTCCGGGACAGGCAACTATGGCTACACCTTC,CASSSGTGNYGYTF
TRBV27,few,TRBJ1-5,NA,TGTGCCAGCAGTCCGGACTCGATGCTTATGCCCCAGCATTTT,CASSPDSMLMPQHF
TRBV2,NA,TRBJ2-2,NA,TGTGCCAGCAGTTCTAGCCGAGCAATAAACACCGGGGAGCTGTTTTTT,CASSSSRAINTGELFF
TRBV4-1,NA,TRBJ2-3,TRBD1,TGCGCCAGCAGCCAAAGGGGGGGACAGGGGCCTCCAGATACGCAGTATTTT,CASSQRGGQGPPDTQYF
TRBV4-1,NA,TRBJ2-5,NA,TGCGCCAGCAGCCAAGATCTAATGACTCTGGGTGGAGAGACCCAGTACTTC,CASSQDLMTLGGETQYF
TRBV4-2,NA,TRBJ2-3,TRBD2,TGTGCCAGCAGCCGAGGACTAGCGGGGCAGGTGGGCACAGATACGCAGTATTTT,CASSRGLAGQVGTDTQYF
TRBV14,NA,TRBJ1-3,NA,TGTGCCAGCAGCCGTGCGGGAACGAGGTCTGGAAACACCATATATTTT,CASSRAGTRSGNTIYF
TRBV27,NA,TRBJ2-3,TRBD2,TGTGCCAGCAGTTTACTAGCGGGGCTCACAGATACGCAGTATTTT,CASSLLAGLTDTQYF
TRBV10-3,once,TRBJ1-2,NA,TGTGCCATCACCGAGGGTTATGGCTACACCTTC,CAITEGYGYTF
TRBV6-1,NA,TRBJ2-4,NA,TGTGCCAGCAGTGAAATTAGCGGCAGTCGAGCCAAAAACATTCAGTACTTC,CASSEISGSRAKNIQYF